This TCR beta chain was captured by sequencing in a study of T-cell reconstitution after alpha-beta-depleted transplantation in children. This clonotype was seen a handful of times. Unique molecular identifiers were incorporated into the prepared TCRbeta library. From the PCR reads, TCRdb called clonotypes with MiXCR, one entry per CDR3 protein. The profile shows approximately 110,000 distinct CDR3 sequences, 10% of them singletons. Looked up from germline, CDR1 is SEHNR and CDR2 is FQNEAQ (reference sequence). CDR3 length: 16 amino acids. The V end lost 3 bases, the J end lost 2 bases, and 11 bases lay between the germline ends.

This TCR was sampled from a boy younger than 10 with acute lymphoblastic leukemia, due to receive a stem cell transplant. Sequences were derived from PBMCs, sampled before TCRalphabeta/CD19-depleted stem cell transplant. This rearrangement joins TRBV7-9 to TRBJ1-6, with D perhaps matching TRBD1 (6 bases). The CDR3 DNA is TGTGCCAGCAGCTTCTACAGGGTTCCCTATAATTCACCCCTCCACTTT. Translated, it gives CASSFYRVPYNSPLHF.